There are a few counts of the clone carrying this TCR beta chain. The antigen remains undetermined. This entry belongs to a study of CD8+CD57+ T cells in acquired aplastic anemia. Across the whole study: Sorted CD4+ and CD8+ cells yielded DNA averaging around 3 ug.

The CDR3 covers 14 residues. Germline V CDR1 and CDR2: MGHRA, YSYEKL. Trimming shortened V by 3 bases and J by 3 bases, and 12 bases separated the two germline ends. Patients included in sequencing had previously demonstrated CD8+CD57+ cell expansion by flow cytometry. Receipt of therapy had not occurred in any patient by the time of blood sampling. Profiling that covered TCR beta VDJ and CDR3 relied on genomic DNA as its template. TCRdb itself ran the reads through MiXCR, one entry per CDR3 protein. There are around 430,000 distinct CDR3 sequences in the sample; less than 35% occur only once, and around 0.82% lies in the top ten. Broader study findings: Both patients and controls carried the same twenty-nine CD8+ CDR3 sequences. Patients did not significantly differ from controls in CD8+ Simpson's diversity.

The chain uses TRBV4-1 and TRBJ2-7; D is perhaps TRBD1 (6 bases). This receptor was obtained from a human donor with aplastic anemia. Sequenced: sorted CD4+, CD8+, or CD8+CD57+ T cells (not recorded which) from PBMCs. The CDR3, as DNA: TGCGCCAGCAGCCAGAGGGGACAAGACTACGAGCAGTACTTC. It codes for CASSQRGQDYEQYF.